This TCR beta chain is drawn from a study of CD8 T cells in ankylosing spondylitis. MiXCR, run by TCRdb on the 5' RACE reads, gives a single entry per CDR3 protein. Of some 840,000 distinct CDR3 sequences listed, approximately 12% were seen once; the top ten hold just over 0.5%. V was pared by 5 bases and J by 1 base, with 7 bases between. The CDR3 extends over 13 amino acids. Looked up from germline, CDR1 is SGHKS and CDR2 is YYEKEE (reference sequence). This clonotype was picked up a small number of times. Its antigen is not known. General study findings and limits: A TCR beta motif of eight or nine highly homologous variants seemed to mark ankylosing spondylitis blood.

The source is a male donor with ankylosing spondylitis. Sequencing was carried out using blood, either unsorted or a sorted T cell fraction (not recorded which). The chain couples TRBV5-5 to TRBJ2-4; D remains unclear. The CDR3 nucleotides read TGTGCCAGCAGTACCGGGGCCAAAAACATTCAGTACTTC. Translation gives CASSTGAKNIQYF.